The clone carrying this T cell receptor (beta chain) has only one observation. The sample originates from a study of blood T cell repertoires in COVID-19. Method: immunoSEQ multiplex PCR; TCRdb's copy keeps in-frame clones and lacks some. The table has 85,000 to 130,000 clones, 60% to 85% seen once; the top ten hold roughly 6%. The CDR3 has 17 amino acids. Trimming took 0 bases from V and 9 from J; bases not matched to a gene: 12. Germline V gives CDR1 SGHVS, CDR2 FNYEAQ. The sample consisted of peripheral blood. The chain carries TRBV7-6 and TRBJ2-1; 9 bases match TRBD2. The receptor comes from a man older than 75 with COVID-19, enrolled during active disease. The CDR3 sequence is CASSLAVLAGYGSEQFF. In DNA, the CDR3 is TGTGCCAGCAGCTTAGCTGTTCTAGCGGGGTATGGTAGTGAGCAGTTCTTC.